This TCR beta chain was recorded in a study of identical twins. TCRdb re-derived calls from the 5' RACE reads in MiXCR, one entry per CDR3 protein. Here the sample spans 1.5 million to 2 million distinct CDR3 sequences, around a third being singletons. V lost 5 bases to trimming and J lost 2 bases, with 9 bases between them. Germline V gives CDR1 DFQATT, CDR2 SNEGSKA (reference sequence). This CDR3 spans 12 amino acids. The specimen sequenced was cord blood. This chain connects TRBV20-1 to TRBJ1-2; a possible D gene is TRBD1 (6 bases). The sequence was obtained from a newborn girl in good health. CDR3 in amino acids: CSARQENYGYTF. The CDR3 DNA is TGCAGTGCTCGACAGGAAAACTATGGCTACACCTTC.